The clone carrying this T cell receptor beta chain was observed a few times. The V end was cut by 4 bases, the J end by 7 bases, with 13 bases between. This CDR3 spans 14 amino acids. Germline assignment: CDR1 WNHNN and CDR2 SYGVQD (reference sequence). The assay was immunoSEQ multiplex PCR, and TCRdb's table has in-frame clones only and misses some. The sample consists of some 130,000 clones, around 90% of them appearing once. This entry comes from a study of control samples from healthy donors and cancer patients. The clonotype comes from a man between 18 and 35 years old in good health. Sequencing was carried out using blood. The chain links TRBV10-1 to TRBJ2-2, with D perhaps TRBD1 (6 bases). Written as DNA, the CDR3 is TGCGCCAGCAGTGCAGGGGCGCGAGGCGGGGAGCTGTTTTTT. As protein: CASSAGARGGELFF.